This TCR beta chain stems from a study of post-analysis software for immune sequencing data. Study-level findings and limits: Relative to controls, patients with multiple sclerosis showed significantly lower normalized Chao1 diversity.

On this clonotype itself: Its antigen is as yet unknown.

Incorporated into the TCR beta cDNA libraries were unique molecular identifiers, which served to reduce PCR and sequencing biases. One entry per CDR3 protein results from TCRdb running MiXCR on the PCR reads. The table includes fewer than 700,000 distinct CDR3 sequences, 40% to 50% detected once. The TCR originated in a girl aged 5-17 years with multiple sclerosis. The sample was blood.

The CDR3 loop reads CSASRDRVVNEQFF. The CDR3 region has the DNA TGCAGTGCCAGCCGGGACAGGGTTGTCAATGAGCAGTTCTTC. The V gene is TRBV20-1, the J gene TRBJ2-1; 9 bases fit TRBD1. Germline CDR1 reads DFQATT; CDR2 reads SNEGSKA (reference sequence). The length of the CDR3 is 14 residues. V dropped 6 bases and J dropped 6; count of bases not matched to a gene: 9.